This note documents a single T cell receptor beta chain sequence. The data belong to a study of blood T cell repertoires in COVID-19. Whole-study context: Nucleic acid was either cDNA or gDNA, and it came from T cells, B-cell-depleted T cells, or PBMCs.

V lost 4 bases and J lost 4; bases outside the gene matches: 4. CDR1 is SGHRS, CDR2 YFSETQ, per germline. CDR3 size: 15 residues. The authors' processing: Cell counts per sample came from amplifying reference gene primers. Clones were read by immunoSEQ multiplex PCR, and TCRdb kept only the in-frame ones, dropping some. From that table come the V and J calls and clone size; the DNA was used to work out D and trimming. In the table there are some 78,000 clones, over 80% of which are singletons. The V call is TRBV5-1, the J call TRBJ2-2; the match to TRBD2 covers 10 bases. The sample was peripheral blood. The clonotype was recovered from a middle-aged man with acute or convalescent COVID-19. Here the CDR3 reads CASSPVAGGTGELFF. The CDR3 region has the DNA TGCGCCAGCAGCCCCGTAGCGGGGGGCACCGGGGAGCTGTTTTTT.